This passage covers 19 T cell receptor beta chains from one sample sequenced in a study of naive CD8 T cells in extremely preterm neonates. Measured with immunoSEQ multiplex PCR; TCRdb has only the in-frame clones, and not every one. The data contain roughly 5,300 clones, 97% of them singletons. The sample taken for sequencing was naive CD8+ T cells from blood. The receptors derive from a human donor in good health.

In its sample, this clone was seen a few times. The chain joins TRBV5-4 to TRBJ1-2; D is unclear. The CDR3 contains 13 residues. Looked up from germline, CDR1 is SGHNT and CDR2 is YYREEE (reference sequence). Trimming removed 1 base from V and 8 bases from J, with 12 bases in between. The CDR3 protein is CASSLFPSKGYTF. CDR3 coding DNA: TGTGCCAGCAGCTTGTTTCCCAGTAAGGGCTACACCTTC.

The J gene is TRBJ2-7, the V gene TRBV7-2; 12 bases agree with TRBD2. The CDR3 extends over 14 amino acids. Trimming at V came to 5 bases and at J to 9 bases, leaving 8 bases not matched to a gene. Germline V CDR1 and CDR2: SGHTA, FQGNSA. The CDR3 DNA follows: TGTGCCAGCAGCCCCGGACTAGCGGGATTCCCGCAGTACGTC. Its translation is CASSPGLAGFPQYV.

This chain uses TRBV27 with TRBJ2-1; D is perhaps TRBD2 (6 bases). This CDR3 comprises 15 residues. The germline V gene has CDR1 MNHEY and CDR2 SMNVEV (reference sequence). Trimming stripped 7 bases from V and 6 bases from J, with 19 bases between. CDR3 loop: CASTPFSGASNEQFF. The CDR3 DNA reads TGTGCCAGCACCCCATTTAGCGGAGCCTCCAATGAGCAGTTCTTC.

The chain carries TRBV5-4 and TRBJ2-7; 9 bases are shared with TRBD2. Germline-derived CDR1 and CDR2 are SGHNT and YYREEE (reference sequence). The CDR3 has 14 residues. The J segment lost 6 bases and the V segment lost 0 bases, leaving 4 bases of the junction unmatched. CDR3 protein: CASSLDSGGLEQYV. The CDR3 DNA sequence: TGTGCCAGCAGCTTGGACAGCGGGGGGCTCGAGCAGTACGTC.

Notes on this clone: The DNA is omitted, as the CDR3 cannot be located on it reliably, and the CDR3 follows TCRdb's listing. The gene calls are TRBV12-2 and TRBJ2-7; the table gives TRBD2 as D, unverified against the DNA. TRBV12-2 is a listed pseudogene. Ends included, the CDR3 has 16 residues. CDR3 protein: CASRYGCWRPPYEQYV.

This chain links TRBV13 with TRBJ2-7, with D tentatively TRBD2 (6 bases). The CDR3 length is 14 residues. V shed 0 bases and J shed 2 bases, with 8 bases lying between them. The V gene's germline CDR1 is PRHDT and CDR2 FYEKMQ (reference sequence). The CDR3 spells CASSLGGTPYEQYV. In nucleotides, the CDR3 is TGTGCCAGCAGCTTAGGTGGGACTCCCTACGAGCAGTACGTC.

The CDR3 here is CASSFYSTDTQYF. The CDR3 bases are TGTGCCAGCAGCTTTTATAGCACAGATACGCAGTATTTT. The chain is built from TRBV7-2 and TRBJ2-3; D gene uncertain. The CDR3 length is 13 residues. The germline V gene encodes CDR1 SGHTA and CDR2 FQGNSA. Trimming took 3 bases from V and 0 from J, leaving 4 bases between them.

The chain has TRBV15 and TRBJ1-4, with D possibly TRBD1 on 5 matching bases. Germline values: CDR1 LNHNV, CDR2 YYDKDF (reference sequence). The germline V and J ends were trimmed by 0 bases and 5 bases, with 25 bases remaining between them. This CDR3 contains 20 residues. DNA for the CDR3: TGTGCCACCAGCAGAGATTACTTTGGGCAGAACGAAGGGGTAAATGAAAAACTGTTTTTT. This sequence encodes CATSRDYFGQNEGVNEKLFF.

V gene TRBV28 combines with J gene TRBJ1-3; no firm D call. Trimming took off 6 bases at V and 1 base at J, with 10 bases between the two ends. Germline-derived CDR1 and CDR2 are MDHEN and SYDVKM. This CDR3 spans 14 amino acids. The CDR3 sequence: CASSHSGSGNTIYF. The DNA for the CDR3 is TGTGCCAGCAGCCATTCGGGTTCTGGAAACACCATATATTTT.

CDR3 region: CASRAHGGGYNEQFF. In DNA form, the CDR3 reads TGTGCCAGCAGGGCACACGGGGGGGGCTACAATGAGCAGTTCTTC. This chain connects TRBV6-5 to TRBJ2-1, with TRBD2 matching 8 bases. The CDR3 has 15 residues. CDR1 and CDR2 (germline): MNHEY, SVGAGI. Trimming removed 6 bases from V and 3 bases from J; junction bases left unmatched: 7.

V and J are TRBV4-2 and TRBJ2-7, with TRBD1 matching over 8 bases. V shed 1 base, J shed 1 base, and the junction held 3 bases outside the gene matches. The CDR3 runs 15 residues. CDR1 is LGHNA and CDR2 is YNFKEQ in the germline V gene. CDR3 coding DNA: TGTGCCAGCAGCCAAGGGACAGGGTTGTCCTACGAGCAGTACTTC. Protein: CASSQGTGLSYEQYF.

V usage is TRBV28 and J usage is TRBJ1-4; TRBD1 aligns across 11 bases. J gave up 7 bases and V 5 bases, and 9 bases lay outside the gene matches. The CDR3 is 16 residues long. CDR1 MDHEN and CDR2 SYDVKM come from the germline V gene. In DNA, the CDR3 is TGTGCCAGCAGTATAACCGGGACAGGGGGGGGTGAAAAACTGTTTTTT. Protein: CASSITGTGGGEKLFF.

CDR3 loop: CASRATGAEAFF. The CDR3 DNA reads TGTGCCAGCAGAGCGACAGGGGCTGAAGCTTTCTTT. The chain has TRBV9 and TRBJ1-1; 8 bases agree with TRBD1. The J segment lost 6 bases and the V segment lost 5 bases, leaving 3 bases of the junction unmatched. This CDR3 is 12 amino acids long. The germline V gene has CDR1 SGDLS and CDR2 YYNGEE.

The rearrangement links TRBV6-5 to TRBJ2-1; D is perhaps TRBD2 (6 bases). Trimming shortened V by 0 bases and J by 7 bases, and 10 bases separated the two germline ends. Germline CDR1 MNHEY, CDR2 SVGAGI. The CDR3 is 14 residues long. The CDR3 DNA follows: TGTGCCAGCAGTTACTCAAGAGGAGGGAATGAGCAGTTCTTC. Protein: CASSYSRGGNEQFF.

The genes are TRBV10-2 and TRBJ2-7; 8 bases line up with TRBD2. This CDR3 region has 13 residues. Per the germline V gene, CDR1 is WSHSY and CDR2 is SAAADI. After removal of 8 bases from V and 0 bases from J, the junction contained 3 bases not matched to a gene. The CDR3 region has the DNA TGCGCCAGCCGAGCGGGAGTCTCCTACGAGCAGTACTTC. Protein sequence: CASRAGVSYEQYF.

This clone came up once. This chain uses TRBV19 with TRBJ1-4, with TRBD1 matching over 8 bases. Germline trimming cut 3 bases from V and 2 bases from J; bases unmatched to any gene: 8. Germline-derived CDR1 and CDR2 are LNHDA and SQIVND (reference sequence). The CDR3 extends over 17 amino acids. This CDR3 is CASSIIRRTGTNEKLFF. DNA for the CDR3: TGTGCCAGTAGTATTATTCGACGGACAGGGACTAATGAAAAACTGTTTTTT.

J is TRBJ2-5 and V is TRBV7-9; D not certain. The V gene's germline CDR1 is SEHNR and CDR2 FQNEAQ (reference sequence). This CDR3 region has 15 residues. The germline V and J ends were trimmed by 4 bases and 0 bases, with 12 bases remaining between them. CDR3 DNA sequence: TGTGCCAGCAGCTCCACCCACAAGTACCAAGAGACCCAGTACTTC. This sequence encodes CASSSTHKYQETQYF.

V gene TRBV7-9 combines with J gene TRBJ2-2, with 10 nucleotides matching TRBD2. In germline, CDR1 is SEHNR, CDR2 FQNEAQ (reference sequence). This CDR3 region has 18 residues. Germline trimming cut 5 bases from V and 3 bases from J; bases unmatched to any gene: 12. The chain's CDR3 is CASSVTSGETPYTGELFF. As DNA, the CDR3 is TGTGCCAGCAGCGTTACTAGCGGGGAGACCCCTTACACCGGGGAGCTGTTTTTT.

The DNA of the CDR3 is TGTGCCAGCAGTGACTCGCTCGGCGGGGAGCTGTTTTTT. Amino acid sequence: CASSDSLGGELFF. The chain combines TRBV6-4 with TRBJ2-2; no definite D call. The CDR3 is made up of 13 amino acids. The V and J ends lost 0 bases and 7 bases respectively, with 6 bases between them. Per germline, CDR1 MRHNA and CDR2 SNTAGT.